The rows below give T cell receptor beta chains drawn from one sample of a study of spatial heterogeneity in lung cancer. TCRdb processed the 5' RACE reads anew with MiXCR; each CDR3 protein has one entry. In the table there are some 13,000 distinct CDR3 sequences, about 4% of which are singletons. Sequences were derived from lung tumor tissue, sampled at surgery. These receptors were collected from a male donor with early-stage non-small cell lung cancer. The CDR3 runs from the conserved cysteine through the conserved F or W. Fields, in order: D gene, J gene, V gene, clone size, CDR3 protein, CDR3 DNA. D genes are given only for firm matches. Size tells how often a clone was seen (once, few, many) or the class of an expanded clone, and some rows leave it out.

TRBD2 TRBJ2-1 TRBV6-2/TRBV6-3 many CASGQLPGLAGGRTYNEQFF TGTGCCAGCGGCCAGCTTCCGGGACTAGCGGGGGGGCGGACCTACAATGAGCAGTTCTTC
NA TRBJ1-6 TRBV3-1 few CASSPTGFNSPLHF TGTGCCAGCAGCCCAACAGGATTTAATTCACCCCTCCACTTT
NA TRBJ2-5 TRBV20-1 NA CSGRGGETQYF TGCAGTGGGAGGGGGGGTGAGACCCAGTACTTC
NA TRBJ2-5 TRBV27 many CASSYSRATGETQYF TGTGCCAGCAGTTACTCGCGGGCCACGGGGGAGACCCAGTACTTC
NA TRBJ1-3 TRBV5-4 few CASSFVGTSGNTIYF TGTGCCAGCAGCTTTGTCGGTACCTCTGGAAACACCATATATTTT
TRBD1 TRBJ1-1 TRBV20-1 many CSARSPGTGMNTEAFF TGCAGTGCTCGAAGTCCCGGGACAGGGATGAACACTGAAGCTTTCTTT
NA TRBJ1-4 TRBV7-6 few CASSLAQGRTNEKLFF TGTGCCAGCAGCTTAGCACAGGGCAGAACTAATGAAAAACTGTTTTTT
TRBD2 TRBJ2-6 TRBV20-1 medium-sized CSASSGLAGGEGANVLTF TGCAGTGCTAGTTCAGGACTAGCGGGAGGTGAAGGGGCCAACGTCCTGACTTTC
TRBD1 TRBJ2-7 TRBV7-9 medium-sized CATSTGAYEQYF TGTGCCACTTCGACAGGGGCCTACGAGCAGTACTTC
NA TRBJ1-2 TRBV5-1 many CASSLEVGRANYGYTF TGCGCCAGCAGCTTGGAAGTTGGTAGAGCTAACTATGGCTACACCTTC
TRBD1 TRBJ2-7 TRBV20-1 many CSAAGTGVNEQYF TGCAGTGCGGCCGGGACAGGGGTGAACGAGCAGTACTTC
NA TRBJ2-3 TRBV7-8 many CASSLELGSSSTDTQYF TGTGCCAGCAGCTTAGAATTGGGCAGCTCCAGCACAGATACGCAGTATTTT